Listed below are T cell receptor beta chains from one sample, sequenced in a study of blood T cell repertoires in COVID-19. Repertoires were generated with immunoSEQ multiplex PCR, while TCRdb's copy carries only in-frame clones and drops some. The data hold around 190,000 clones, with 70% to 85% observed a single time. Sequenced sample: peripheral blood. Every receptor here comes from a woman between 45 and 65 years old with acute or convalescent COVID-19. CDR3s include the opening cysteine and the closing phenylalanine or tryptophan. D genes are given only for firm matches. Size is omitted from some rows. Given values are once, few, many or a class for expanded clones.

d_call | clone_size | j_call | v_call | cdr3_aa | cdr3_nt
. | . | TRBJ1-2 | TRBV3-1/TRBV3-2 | CASSQWAEYGYTF | TGTGCCAGCAGCCAATGGGCAGAATATGGCTACACCTTC
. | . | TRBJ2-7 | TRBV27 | CASSPRSLYEQYF | TGTGCCAGCAGTCCACGGTCCTTATACGAGCAGTACTTC
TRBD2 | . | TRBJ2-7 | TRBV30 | CAWSVLLAGVSYEQYF | TGTGCCTGGAGTGTACTACTAGCGGGAGTCTCCTACGAGCAGTACTTC
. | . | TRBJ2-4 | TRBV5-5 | CASSSPNGEWGNIQYF | TGTGCCAGCAGCTCCCCTAACGGGGAGTGGGGAAACATTCAGTACTTC
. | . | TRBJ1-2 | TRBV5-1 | CASSSGQRFSANYGYTF | TGCGCCAGCAGCTCGGGTCAGCGATTCTCAGCTAACTATGGCTACACCTTC
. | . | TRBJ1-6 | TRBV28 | CASSTGLVGSPLHF | TGTGCCAGCAGCACAGGGTTAGTTGGTTCACCCCTCCACTTT
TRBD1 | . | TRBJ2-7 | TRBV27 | CASSSGQGAIYEQYF | TGTGCCAGCAGTTCCGGACAGGGGGCTATCTACGAGCAGTACTTC
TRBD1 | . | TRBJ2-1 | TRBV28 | CASFSGTGMGNEQFF | TGTGCCAGCTTCTCCGGGACAGGGATGGGCAATGAGCAGTTCTTC
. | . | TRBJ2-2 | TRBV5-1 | CASSRDKSTGELFF | TGCGCCAGCAGCCGGGACAAAAGCACCGGGGAGCTGTTTTTT
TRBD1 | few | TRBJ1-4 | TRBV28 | CASSYRTGVNEKLFF | TGTGCCAGCAGTTACCGTACAGGGGTTAATGAAAAACTGTTTTTT
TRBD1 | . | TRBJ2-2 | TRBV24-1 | CATSDPRTGSGELFF | TGTGCCACCAGTGACCCCAGGACAGGGTCCGGGGAGCTGTTTTTT
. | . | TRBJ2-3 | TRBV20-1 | CSASKGGLDTQYF | TGCAGTGCTAGTAAAGGGGGTTTGGATACGCAGTATTTT
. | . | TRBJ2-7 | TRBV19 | CASSKVEGEGYEQYF | TGTGCCAGTAGTAAGGTAGAGGGTGAAGGCTACGAGCAGTACTTC
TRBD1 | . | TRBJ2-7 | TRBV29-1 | CSVATGLYEQYF | TGCAGCGTTGCGACAGGGCTCTACGAGCAGTACTTC
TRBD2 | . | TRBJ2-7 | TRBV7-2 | CASSLGPAGPYEQYF | TGTGCCAGCAGCTTAGGCCCAGCGGGACCGTACGAGCAGTACTTC
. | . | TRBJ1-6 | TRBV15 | CATSIAASYNSPLHF | TGTGCCACCAGCATAGCGGCCTCATATAATTCACCCCTCCACTTT
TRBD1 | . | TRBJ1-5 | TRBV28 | CATRTGGLLGPQHF | TGTGCCACCCGGACAGGGGGCCTTCTGGGGCCCCAGCATTTT
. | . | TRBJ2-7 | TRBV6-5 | CATSRDRGEQYF | TGTGCCACCTCTAGAGACCGTGGCGAGCAGTACTTC
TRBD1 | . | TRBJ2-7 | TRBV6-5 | CASTNDRAWEQYF | TGTGCCAGCACCAATGACAGGGCTTGGGAGCAGTACTTC
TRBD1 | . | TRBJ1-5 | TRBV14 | CASSQDTRGPGVRHF | TGTGCCAGCAGCCAAGACACAAGGGGGCCTGGCGTCCGGCATTTT
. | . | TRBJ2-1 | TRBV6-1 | CASSDSRVGDNEQFF | TGTGCCAGCAGTGATTCGAGGGTTGGGGACAATGAGCAGTTCTTC
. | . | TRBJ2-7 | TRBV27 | CASIGVPYEQYF | TGTGCCAGCATCGGTGTCCCCTACGAGCAGTACTTC
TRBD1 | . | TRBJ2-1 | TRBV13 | CASSLGQGNQQFF | TGTGCCAGCAGCTTAGGACAGGGGAACCAGCAGTTCTTC
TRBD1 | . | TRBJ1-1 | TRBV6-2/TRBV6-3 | CASSPEMTGGYTEAFF | TGTGCCAGCAGTCCAGAGATGACAGGGGGCTACACTGAAGCTTTCTTT
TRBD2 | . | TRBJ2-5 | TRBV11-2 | CASSLGGSFQETQYF | TGTGCCAGCAGCTTGGGCGGGAGTTTCCAAGAGACCCAGTACTTC
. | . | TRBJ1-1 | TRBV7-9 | CASSLVSGRVSEAFF | TGTGCCAGCAGCCTTGTCAGTGGCAGGGTGTCTGAAGCTTTCTTT
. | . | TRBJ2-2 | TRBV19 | CASRRGLNTGELFF | TGTGCCAGTAGGAGGGGGTTGAACACCGGGGAGCTGTTTTTT
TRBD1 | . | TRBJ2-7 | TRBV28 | CASSSWTGPYEQYF | TGTGCCAGCAGTTCATGGACAGGGCCCTACGAGCAGTACTTC
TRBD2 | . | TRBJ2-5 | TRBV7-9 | CASSPNGGVGAETQYF | TGTGCCAGCAGCCCCAATGGGGGGGTTGGGGCAGAGACCCAGTACTTC
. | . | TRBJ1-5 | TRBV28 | CAAGGIWPGWGYSNQPQHF | TGTGCCGCCGGGGGGATATGGCCCGGGTGGGGGTATAGCAATCAGCCCCAGCATTTT
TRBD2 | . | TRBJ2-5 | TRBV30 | CAWSVRMASGRTQYF | TGTGCCTGGAGTGTACGGATGGCTAGCGGGAGGACCCAGTACTTC
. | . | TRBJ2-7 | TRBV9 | CASSVDLEAYEQYF | TGTGCCAGCAGCGTAGATTTGGAGGCCTACGAGCAGTACTTC
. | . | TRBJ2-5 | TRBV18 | CASSPRRQETQYF | TGTGCCAGCTCACCACGTCGGCAAGAGACCCAGTACTTC
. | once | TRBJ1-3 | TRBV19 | CASRPGVAGDTIYF | TGTGCCAGTAGGCCAGGGGTCGCTGGGGACACCATATATTTT
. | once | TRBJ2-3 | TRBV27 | CASSLSWLTSTDTQYF | TGTGCCAGCAGTTTATCATGGTTAACTAGCACAGATACGCAGTATTTT
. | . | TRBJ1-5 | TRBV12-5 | CASGLESHQPQHF | TGTGCTAGTGGTTTGGAGAGTCATCAGCCCCAGCATTTT
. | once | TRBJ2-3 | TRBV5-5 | CASSYRSQDTQYF | TGTGCCAGCAGCTACAGGTCCCAAGATACGCAGTATTTT
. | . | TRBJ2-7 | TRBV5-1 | CASQQGAGNEQYF | TGCGCCAGCCAACAGGGAGCAGGAAACGAGCAGTACTTC
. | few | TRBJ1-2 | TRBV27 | CASSSYGSGSYGYTF | TGTGCCAGCAGTAGCTATGGGAGCGGCTCCTATGGCTACACCTTC
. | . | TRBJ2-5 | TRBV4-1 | CASSRVQGGGQETQYF | TGCGCCAGCAGCCGGGTACAGGGGGGGGGTCAAGAGACCCAGTACTTC
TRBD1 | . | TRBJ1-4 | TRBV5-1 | CASSLTGTGAGNEKLFF | TGCGCCAGCAGCTTAACCGGGACAGGGGCCGGTAATGAAAAACTGTTTTTT
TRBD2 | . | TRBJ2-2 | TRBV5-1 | CASSGRESNTGELFF | TGCGCCAGCAGTGGGCGGGAGTCGAACACCGGGGAGCTGTTTTTT
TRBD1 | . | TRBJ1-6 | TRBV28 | CASSLTQGQGLDSPLHF | TGTGCCAGCAGTTTGACCCAAGGACAGGGGCTAGATTCACCCCTCCACTTT
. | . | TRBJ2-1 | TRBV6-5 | CATLDIPYNEQFF | TGTGCCACACTGGACATTCCCTACAATGAGCAGTTCTTC
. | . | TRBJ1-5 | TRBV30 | CAWSVGRGGHQPQHF | TGTGCCTGGAGTGTGGGTCGGGGGGGCCATCAGCCCCAGCATTTT
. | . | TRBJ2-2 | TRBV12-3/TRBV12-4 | CASSLKSPGGMFF | TGTGCCAGCAGTTTGAAGAGCCCCGGGGGAATGTTTTTT
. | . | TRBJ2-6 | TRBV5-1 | CASSSSGRGSGANVLTF | TGCGCCAGCAGCTCGTCCGGAAGAGGATCTGGGGCCAACGTCCTGACTTTC
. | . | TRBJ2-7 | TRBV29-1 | CSVEGAGLVMEQYF | TGCAGCGTTGAAGGGGCAGGGCTGGTCATGGAGCAGTACTTC
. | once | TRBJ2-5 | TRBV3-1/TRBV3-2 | CASSPGFQETQYF | TGTGCCAGCAGCCCGGGGTTCCAAGAGACCCAGTACTTC
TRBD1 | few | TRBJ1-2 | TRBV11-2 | CASSSTGAAWANYGYTF | TGTGCCAGCAGCTCGACAGGGGCCGCATGGGCTAACTATGGCTACACCTTC
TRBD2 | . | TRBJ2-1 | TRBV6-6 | CASKTSGKTFYNEQFF | TGTGCCAGCAAAACTAGCGGGAAGACCTTTTACAATGAGCAGTTCTTC
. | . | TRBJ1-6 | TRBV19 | CASREGTYNSPLHF | TGTGCCAGTAGGGAGGGCACCTATAATTCACCCCTCCACTTT